This TCR beta chain was captured by sequencing in a study of blood T cell repertoires in COVID-19. With V trimmed by 6 bases and J by 1 base, 7 bases remained unmatched. Germline V CDR1 and CDR2: MNHEY, SVGAGI. This CDR3 is built from 15 residues. How the authors handled the data: Reference gene primer amplification yielded estimated nucleated cell counts. Profiling relied on immunoSEQ multiplex PCR, and the TCRdb table lists in-frame clones only, not all of them. V, J and clone size were drawn from that table, and D and trimming were deduced from the DNA. Of hundreds of thousands of clones in the sample, approximately 92% are singletons; the top ten hold roughly 0.9%. Recruited during active infection, patients (from Seattle) were subsequently followed longitudinally.

The chain couples TRBV6-5 to TRBJ2-7; 9 bases agree with TRBD1. This TCR derives from a man between 18 and 35 years old with COVID-19, enrolled during active disease. The sequenced material came from peripheral blood. In DNA form, the CDR3 reads TGTGCCAGCAGAAACCCGGGACAGGGATCCTACGAGCAGTACTTC. Its translation: CASRNPGQGSYEQYF.